This T cell receptor beta chain was sequenced during a study of blood T cell repertoires in COVID-19. For the study at large: Whether acute or convalescent, the COVID-19 samples came from the United States, Italy and Spain. PBMCs, B-cell-depleted T cells, or T cells provided the cDNA or gDNA that made up the material.

This clone occurred once. Enrolled during active infection, Seattle patients were then followed longitudinally. From germline, CDR1 is LNHDA and CDR2 SQIVND (reference sequence). V lost 8 bases and J 2 bases, leaving 12 bases between the germline ends. There are 14 residues in the CDR3. Authors' data handling: Amplification of reference gene primers provided the estimated nucleated cell counts. This table comes from immunoSEQ multiplex PCR, and its TCRdb copy is limited to in-frame clones, with some not included. The V and J calls and clone size come from that table; D and trimming were worked out from the DNA. The table records 150,000 to 180,000 clones, under 85% of them present only once.

What was sequenced was peripheral blood. This TCR derives from a man aged 55 to 70 with COVID-19, enrolled during active disease. The V gene is TRBV19, the J gene TRBJ2-2, with D tentatively TRBD1 (7 bases). The DNA for the CDR3 is TGTGCCAGTTCTCAGGGGGGAAACACCGGGGAGCTGTTTTTT. The encoded protein is CASSQGGNTGELFF.